This T cell receptor (beta chain) derives from a study of CD8 T cells in ankylosing spondylitis. Notes on the study in general: Typical of ankylosing spondylitis blood, it appeared, was a TCR beta motif of fewer than 10 highly homologous variants.

TCRdb fed the 5' RACE reads into MiXCR, producing one record per CDR3 protein. The data contain 250,000 to 300,000 distinct CDR3 sequences, 15% to 25% of them singletons. Losses at the gene ends were 6 bases for V and 7 bases for J; bases not matched to a gene: 11. Germline CDR1 reads MNHEY; CDR2 reads SMNVEV (reference sequence). This CDR3 spans 14 amino acids. Of note for this clonotype: Its antigen is not known.

V and J are TRBV27 and TRBJ1-2; 7 nucleotides match TRBD1. The material sequenced was blood, either unsorted or a sorted T cell fraction (not recorded which). The clonotype originates from a male donor with ankylosing spondylitis or in good health (not recorded which). The CDR3, as DNA: TGTGCCAGCAGCTTAACCAGGGGGATCGCTGGCTACACCTTC. Its protein is CASSLTRGIAGYTF.